The clone carrying this T cell receptor (beta chain) was detected only a few times. This entry belongs to a study of T-cell reconstitution after alpha-beta-depleted transplantation in children. Unique molecular identifiers tagged the TCRbeta library. TCRdb reanalysed the PCR reads using MiXCR and keeps one entry per CDR3 protein. The sample consists of around 680,000 distinct CDR3 sequences, roughly 15% of them appearing once. The CDR3 length is 15 residues. Unmatched junction bases numbered 6, after V lost 1 base and J lost 4 bases. From germline, CDR1 is SGHRS and CDR2 YFSETQ. The input for sequencing was PBMCs from the stem cell graft donor, taken from the stem cell graft. The receptor comes from a human donor who donated a stem cell graft to a child with acute myeloid leukemia. This chain joins TRBV5-1 and TRBJ2-3; 7 positions agree with TRBD2. CDR3 region: CASSLSLAASDTQYF. In DNA form, the CDR3 reads TGCGCCAGCAGCTTGAGCCTAGCGGCTTCAGATACGCAGTATTTT. Complete variable domain (other parts from reference TRBV5-1 and TRBJ2-3): KAGVTQTPRYLIKTRGQQVTLSCSPISGHRSVSWYQQTPGQGLQFLFEYFSETQRNKGNFPGRFSGRQFSNSRSEMNVSTLELGDSALYLCASSLSLAASDTQYFGPGTRLTVL.